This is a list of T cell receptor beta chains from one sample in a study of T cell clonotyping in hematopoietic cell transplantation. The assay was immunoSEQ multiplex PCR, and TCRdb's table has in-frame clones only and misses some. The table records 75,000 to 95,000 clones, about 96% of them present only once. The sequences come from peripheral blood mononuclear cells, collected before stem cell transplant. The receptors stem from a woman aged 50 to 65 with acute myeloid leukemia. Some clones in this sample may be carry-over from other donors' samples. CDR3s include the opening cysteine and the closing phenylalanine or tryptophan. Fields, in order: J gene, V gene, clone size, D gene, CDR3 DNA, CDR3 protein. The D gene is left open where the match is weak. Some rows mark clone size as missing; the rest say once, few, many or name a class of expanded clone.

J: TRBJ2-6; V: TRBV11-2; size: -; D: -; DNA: TGTGCCAGCAGCGATCTTCGGGACTCTGGGGCCAACGTCCTGACTTTC; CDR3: CASSDLRDSGANVLTF
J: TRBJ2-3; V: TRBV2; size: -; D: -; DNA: TGTGCCAGCAGTGTTGAAGGCGGTCTCGTCACAGATACGCAGTATTTT; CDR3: CASSVEGGLVTDTQYF
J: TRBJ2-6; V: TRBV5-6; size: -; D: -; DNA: TGTGCCAGCGTCCTCTATTCGGAAACTCCGTCTGGGGCCAACGTCCTGACTTTC; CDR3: CASVLYSETPSGANVLTF
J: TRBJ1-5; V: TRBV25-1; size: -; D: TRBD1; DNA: TGTGCCAGCAGGGGGGACAGGGAAGATCAGCCCCAGCATTTT; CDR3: CASRGDREDQPQHF
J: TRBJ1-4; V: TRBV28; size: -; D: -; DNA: TGTGCCAGCTGTGGGTATAATGAAAAACTGTTTTTT; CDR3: CASCGYNEKLFF
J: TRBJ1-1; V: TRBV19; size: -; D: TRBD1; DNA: TGTGCCAGTAGTAGGGACAGGGCACCATCGAACACTGAAGCTTTCTTT; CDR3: CASSRDRAPSNTEAFF
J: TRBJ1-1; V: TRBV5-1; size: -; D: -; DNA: TGCGCCAGCAGCTTGGACGTGGGAGCTGAAGCTTTCTTT; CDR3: CASSLDVGAEAFF
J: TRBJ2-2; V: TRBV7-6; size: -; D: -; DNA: TGTGCCAGCAGTCCGAGAGTTTACACCGGGGAGCTGTTTTTT; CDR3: CASSPRVYTGELFF
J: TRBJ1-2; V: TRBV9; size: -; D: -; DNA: TGTGCCAGCAGCGGGACACCCAATTATAGGGGCTACACCTTC; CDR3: CASSGTPNYRGYTF
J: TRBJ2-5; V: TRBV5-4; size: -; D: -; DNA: TGTGCCAGCAGTTCCAATTTGTTGTCTGAGACCCAGTACTTC; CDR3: CASSSNLLSETQYF
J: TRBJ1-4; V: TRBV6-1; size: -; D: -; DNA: TGTGCCAGCAGTGAAAACGGGGGCGTGCAGGAAAAACTGTTTTTT; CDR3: CASSENGGVQEKLFF
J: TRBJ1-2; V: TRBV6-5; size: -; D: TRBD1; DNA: TGTGCCAGCAAGAAAACAGGGGGTGGCTACACCTTC; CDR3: CASKKTGGGYTF
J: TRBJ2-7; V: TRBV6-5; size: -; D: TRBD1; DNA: TGTGCCAGCAGTGTAAGGACAGGGGACTCCTACGAGCAGTACTTC; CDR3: CASSVRTGDSYEQYF
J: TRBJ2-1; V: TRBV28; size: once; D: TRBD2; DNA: TGTGCCAGCCGACTAGCGGGAGAGAGATACAATGAGCAGTTCTTC; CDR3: CASRLAGERYNEQFF
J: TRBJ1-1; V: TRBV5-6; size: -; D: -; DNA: TGTGCCAGCAGCTTGAGGGGAACTGAAGCTTTCTTT; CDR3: CASSLRGTEAFF
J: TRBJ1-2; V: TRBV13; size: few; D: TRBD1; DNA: TGTGCCAGCAGCTTCAGGGGGTCTTCTAACTATGGCTACACCTTC; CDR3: CASSFRGSSNYGYTF
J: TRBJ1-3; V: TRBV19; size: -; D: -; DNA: TGTGCCAGTACTCGGACAGCACCCAGCTCTGGAAACACCATATATTTT; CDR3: CASTRTAPSSGNTIYF
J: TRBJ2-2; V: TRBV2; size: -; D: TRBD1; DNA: TGTGCCAGCAGGCACAGGGGCCCCAACACCGGGGAGCTGTTTTTT; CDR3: CASRHRGPNTGELFF
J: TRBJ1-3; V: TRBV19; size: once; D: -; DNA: TGTGCCAGTAGAAACCCGGTACTCTCTGGAAACACCATATATTTT; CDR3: CASRNPVLSGNTIYF
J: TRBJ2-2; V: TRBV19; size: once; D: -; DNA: TGTGCCAGCAGCGACCGCGCGAACACCGGGGAGCTGTTTTTT; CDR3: CASSDRANTGELFF
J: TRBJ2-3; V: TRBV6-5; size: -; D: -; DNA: TGTGCCAGCAGTTACGTCCCGACAGGTGAATGGGGTACGCAGTATTTT; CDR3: CASSYVPTGEWGTQYF